This record covers a single T cell receptor beta chain. The data were taken from a study of sequential checkpoint blockade in melanoma. Study background: Randomization was 1:1 between first-line nivolumab→ipilimumab and ipilimumab→nivolumab. Each arm's sequence ended with maintenance nivolumab.

Treatment meaning: randomized to nivolumab then ipilimumab (arm A) or the reverse (arm B). Generated by immunoSEQ multiplex PCR, the TCRdb table keeps only in-frame clones and is missing some. Of fewer than 40,000 clones in the sample, about 88% were seen once. This CDR3 region has 15 residues. Germline CDR1 is SGDLS and CDR2 is YYNGEE. Trimming took 9 bases from V and 2 from J; bases not matched to a gene: 11. This receptor was taken from a human donor with melanoma. The source material was CD8+ T cells sorted from blood (inferred from file names), sampled from a patient given nivolumab and ipilimumab in sequence. This chain joins TRBV9 and TRBJ2-3, with 8 bases lining up with TRBD2. CDR3 sequence reads: CATSKRGLNTDTQYF. The CDR3 DNA follows: TGTGCCACCTCCAAGCGGGGGCTAAACACAGATACGCAGTATTTT.